This TCR beta chain was identified in a study of shared clonotypes between healthy human individuals (dated by TCRdb to the early 2020s). The study in broad terms: The cohort comprised a couple of women and a few men aged 18 to 49 years. To increase sequencing depth and limit assay-specific biases, different laboratories used diverse techniques to prepare libraries and sequence TCR repertoires. For each donor, CD4 naive and CD4 memory were each given three plates, CD8 naive was given two plates, and CD8 memory was given one plate. To estimate repertoire size and how much clonotype sharing occurs between individuals, the study deeply sequenced the blood TCR repertoires of several healthy adults. Each donor's leukapheresis produced roughly between roughly 0.94 and 9.5 billion PBMCs. General conclusions and limits of the study: Incomplete sequencing was indicated by rarefaction of sorted-subset datasets, despite the large sequencing depth. Pairwise subsampling led to the expectation that sequencing depth would affect the degree of clonotype sharing among donors. Because the study included a small number of donors, the genetic and exposure-history diversity represented was limited. Sharing across a few donors was observed for around 5% of naive CD4, 3.5% of naive CD8, 2.3% of memory CD4, and around 0.42% of memory CD8 clonotypes. Estimated clonotype richness was generally larger for naive than for memory subsets. Sampling was restricted to blood, and TCR repertoires in tissue are likely to differ from TCR repertoires in blood. Clonotypes shared by all four sorted-subset donors showed higher generation probabilities than non-shared clonotypes.

Deletion took 1 base off V and 2 bases off J, with a span of 8 bases between the germline ends. The CDR3, cysteine through phenylalanine, is 14 amino acids long. The retained sequence is limited to the CDR3, 42 bases, with the frame set at the first base. From a lookup of the germline V gene, CDR1 and CDR2 are SGHRS and YFSETQ. Note on this clone: The specificity of this receptor is unknown. No much larger clonotype is one base removed from it; base qualities were not supplied. In the same sample, other DNA sequences code for this CDR3.

Healthy HIV-negative adults with no recently reported acute infections or vaccinations were included as donors. Every donor was a Caucasian adult living in Nashville, Tennessee, USA. CD4+ T cells were enriched by magnetic negative selection; naive cells were then positively selected on CD45RA, and the negative fraction formed the memory subset. After blood collection by leukapheresis, PBMCs were isolated using Ficoll-Histopaque density gradient centrifugation and then cryopreserved in the vapor phase of liquid nitrogen. Analytical flow cytometry was used to check the purity and quantity of every magnetically sorted T cell population. Genomic DNA was isolated from every sorted fraction and measured by UV absorbance on a Nanodrop 2000c. Using the deep immunoSEQ assay, TCR CDR3 regions were amplified from genomic DNA by multiplex PCR. Extracted genomic DNA from each cell subset was distributed evenly across all wells of several immunoSEQ 96-well plates, and each plate was treated as a replicate. For sorted subsets, 150 to 200 ng genomic DNA, equal to approximately 30,000 T cell genomes, was loaded into each replicate PCR. Purified libraries were measured with a Qubit 3.0 fluorometer, size-checked on a Bioanalyzer 2100, and measured again with the KAPA Library Quantification kit. Every immunoSEQ 96-well plate was sequenced on a separate single-read 150-cycle Illumina NextSeq 550 flow cell. The original methods were these. Because the immunoSEQ output included only junctional sequences and no quality scores, the filtering could not be the same as the filtering used for full-length reads. To assign V/J genes and CDR3, sequences were annotated against IMGT germline references using PyIR, a Python wrapper for IgBLAST v1.9. Reads were removed for weak V/J assignments (E-value above 1e-6), missing CDR3, stop codons, out-of-frame junctions, or ambiguous translated residues. V3J clonotypes were defined as sequences sharing an identical inferred V gene, J gene, and CDR3 amino acid sequence. Percentage overlap between repertoires was calculated by dividing the number of shared unique clonotypes by the size of the smaller repertoire. Richness of each repertoire was evaluated using RTK rarefaction, the Chao1 estimator, and Recon v2.1 estimates of unobserved clonotypes. OLGA was used to compute generation probabilities for all TCRbeta clonotypes that the gDNA method yielded from several donors. Held by TCRdb, this immuneACCESS table contains in-frame sequences only and omits some clones. Under half of the omission traces to an unresolved V gene where checked; the cause of the rest is unknown. V and J calls and clone size are those listed in that table; D and trimming were worked out from the DNA. The sample data list about 1.5 million clones, and roughly 96% of these were observed just once. Roughly 1.2% of the sample goes to the ten largest clones.

The chain is made from TRBV5-1 and TRBJ2-3, with a weak D call of TRBD1 (5 bases match). Sequencing used naive CD4+ T cells sorted from blood. The sample's cell subset or site, from its label and the paper: CD45RA+ positively selected. The sequence was obtained from a man aged 25-40 years in good health. The CDR3 reads CASSLTGYTDTQYF. The sequence in DNA is TGCGCCAGCAGCTTGACAGGTTACACAGATACGCAGTATTTT.